This T cell receptor beta chain originates from a study of blood T cell repertoires in COVID-19 (dated by TCRdb to the early 2020s). Looking at the study overall: Samples covering the acute and convalescent phases of COVID-19 were provided by collaborators in the United States, Italy and Spain. The prospective study material was composed of cDNA or gDNA derived from T cells, B-cell-depleted T cells, or PBMCs. Subjects who had been exposed to COVID-19, were actively infected with it, or had recovered from it provided the deeply sampled blood TCRbeta repertoires that made up the dataset. Where available, HLA class I and class II types were obtained from metadata supplied by the sample provider rather than from assay-based typing. A freely available public database, intended as a resource for researchers studying the immune response to SARS-CoV-2, is where the repertoires were released. A de-identified subject ID, COVID-19 status, age in years and sex were almost always included in the sample metadata. Samples were obtained from the ongoing ImmuneRACE study (first 160 participants) and from over 1,000 subjects provided by 6 global collaborators.

The germline V gene gives CDR1 as SNHLY and CDR2 as FYNNEI. The trim is 4 bases for V and 2 bases for J, with a gap of 9 bases between the germline ends. The CDR3 sequence holds 14 residues, the cysteine and phenylalanine included. The CDR3 DNA has 42 bases and is translated from base 1. The collaborating institutions used their own protocols to collect whole blood in K2EDTA tubes. For TCRbeta analysis, collaborators shipped samples as frozen whole blood, isolated PBMCs, or DNA extracted from either of those sample types. The investigation overall reported the following: The quantity of clinical and demographic metadata differed by source and by participant and was supplied without curation.

TCRbeta CDR3 regions were amplified from genomic DNA using the immunoSEQ Assay, a bias-controlled multiplex PCR. In the paper's pipeline: Within the assay, amplification of reference gene primers was used to estimate how many nucleated cells each sample contained. Sequence reads were collapsed and filtered to measure the absolute abundance of every unique TCRbeta CDR3 rearrangement. Productive Simpson clonality was computed per sample as the square root of Simpson's diversity index over productive rearrangements. TCRdb holds this immuneACCESS table with in-frame rearrangements only. Some clones are missing; in checked studies, unresolved V genes explain under half, and the rest has no known cause. The V and J calls and clone size are taken from that table; D and trimming were inferred from the DNA. This sample has around 300,000 clones in its table, and roughly 91% of those were observed once. The ten largest make up 1% of the sample.

Notes on this clone: Its antigen is still unknown. Base qualities are not at hand, and no much larger clone is one base apart.

The sequence derives from a man aged 50 or older with active or convalescent COVID-19. Sequencing input: peripheral blood. Recombination joined TRBV2 with TRBJ1-5, and possibly TRBD1, on 5 matching bases. DNA sequence: TGTGCCAGCAGTGTCAGGGCAGGCAATCAGCCCCAGCATTTT. Its coded protein is CASSVRAGNQPQHF.